This T cell receptor beta chain came from a study of beta chain features in type 1 diabetes. Overall study context: All samples yielded around 99 million examined sorted cells. Findings of the study overall: A closer apparent resemblance between naive, central memory and Treg TCRB repertoires was seen in patients than in healthy donors. Shorter TCRB CDR3s, moderately but significantly so, marked every one of the four CD4+ subsets in Type 1 diabetes patients. A possible short-template PCR bias applies equally to patients and controls.

Cell sorting via CD45RO/CCR7/CD25/CD127/CD95/CD27 was performed to obtain CD4+ naive, central memory, regulatory and stem cell-like memory cells. This clone has just a few counts. Its antigen is still unknown. The investigators reverse transcribed all of the isolated RNA, so they sequenced expressed TCRB transcripts. The method was immunoSEQ multiplex PCR; TCRdb's version includes in-frame clones alone and lacks a portion of them. The sample yields under 55,000 clones, 42% seen once. Germline CDR1 reads MNHNY; CDR2 reads SVGAGI (reference sequence). The CDR3 covers 14 residues. V shed 7 bases and J 10 bases; nucleotides not matched to a gene: 11.

The chain is built from TRBV6-6 and TRBJ2-1; 9 bases map to TRBD1. The TCR originated in a man younger than 40 with type 1 diabetes. Sequencing was carried out using Tregs from blood. CDR3 DNA sequence: TGTGCCAGCACTTTGGACAGGGGCCCGGGCGAGCAGTTCTTC. It is translated as CASTLDRGPGEQFF.